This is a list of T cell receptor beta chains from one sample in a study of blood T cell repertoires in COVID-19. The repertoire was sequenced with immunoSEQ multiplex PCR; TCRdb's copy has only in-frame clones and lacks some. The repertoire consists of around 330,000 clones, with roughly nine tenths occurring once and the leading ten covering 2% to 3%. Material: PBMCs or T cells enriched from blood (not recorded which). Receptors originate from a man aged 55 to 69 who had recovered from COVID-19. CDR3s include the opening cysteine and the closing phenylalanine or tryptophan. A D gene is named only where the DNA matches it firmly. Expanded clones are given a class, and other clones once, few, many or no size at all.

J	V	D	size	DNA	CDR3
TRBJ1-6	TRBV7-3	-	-	TGTGCCAGCGCGCGAAATCTTAATTCACCCCTCCACTTT	CASARNLNSPLHF
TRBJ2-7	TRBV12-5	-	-	TGTGCTAGTGGTTTGTTGGGTCTAGCGTGGGACGAGCAGTACTTC	CASGLLGLAWDEQYF
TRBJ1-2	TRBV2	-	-	TGTGCCAGCAGCAACAGAGGGGGTGGCTATGGCTACACCTTC	CASSNRGGGYGYTF
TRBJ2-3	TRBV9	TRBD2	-	TGTGCCAGCAGTGTTCCACCTAGCGGGGGTTCCCTCAGCTCAGATACGCAGTATTTT	CASSVPPSGGSLSSDTQYF
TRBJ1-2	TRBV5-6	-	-	TGTGCCAGCAGTTTCCGTCGGAGTAACTATGGCTACACCTTC	CASSFRRSNYGYTF
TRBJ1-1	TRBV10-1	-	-	TGCGCCAGCAGTGACCCCAGCGTGGGTGAAGCTTTCTTT	CASSDPSVGEAFF
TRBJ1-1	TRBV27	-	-	TGTGCCAGCAGTTTACGTTGGGGAGCGAACACTGAAGCTTTCTTT	CASSLRWGANTEAFF
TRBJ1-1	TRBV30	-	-	TGTGCCTGGAGTGTATATGAAAGGGGGATTCAGAACACTGAAGCTTTCTTT	CAWSVYERGIQNTEAFF
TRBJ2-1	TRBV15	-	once	TGTGCCACCAGCTGGGGTACTAGTTATGAGCAGTTCTTC	CATSWGTSYEQFF
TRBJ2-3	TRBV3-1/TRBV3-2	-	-	TGTGCCAGCAGCCACGAGGCCTTGCAGTATTTT	CASSHEALQYF
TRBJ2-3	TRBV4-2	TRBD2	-	TGTGCCAGCAGCCAGGGTTTCCGGCGGGAGATATCGGATACGCAGTATTTT	CASSQGFRREISDTQYF
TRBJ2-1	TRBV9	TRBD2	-	TGTGCCAGCAGCGTAGCTAGCGGGAGAACCAATGAGCAGTTCTTC	CASSVASGRTNEQFF
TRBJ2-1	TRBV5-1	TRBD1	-	TGCGCCAGCAGCTTAATGGGGACAGGGGGCAAGGATGAGCAGTTCTTC	CASSLMGTGGKDEQFF
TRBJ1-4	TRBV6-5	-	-	TGTGCCAGCAGGCGGGGTAATGAAAAACTGTTTTTT	CASRRGNEKLFF
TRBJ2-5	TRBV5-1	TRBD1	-	TGCGCCAGCAGCTCCGGGACAGCTAAAGAGACCCAGTACTTC	CASSSGTAKETQYF
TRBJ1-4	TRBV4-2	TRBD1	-	TGTGCCAGTACGAAACAGGGGGAAGGCGAGGAAAAACTGTTTTTT	CASTKQGEGEEKLFF
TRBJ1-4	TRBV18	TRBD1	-	TGTGCCAGCTCACCAGACAGGGCCCGCGAAAAACTGTTTTTT	CASSPDRAREKLFF
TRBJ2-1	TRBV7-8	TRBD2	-	TGTGCCAGCAGCTTAAATAGCGGGAGTTTGTATGAGCAGTTCTTC	CASSLNSGSLYEQFF
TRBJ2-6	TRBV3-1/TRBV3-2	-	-	TGTGCCAGCCAAGAAGGGGCCGGGGCCAACGTCCTGACTTTC	CASQEGAGANVLTF
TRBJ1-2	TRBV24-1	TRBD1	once	TGTGCCAGCTCAAGGGACAGGGAGTCTGACTACACCTTC	CASSRDRESDYTF
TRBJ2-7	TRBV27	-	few	TGTGCCAGCAGCCTCAAGACAGGTTGGTCCTACGAGCAGTACTTC	CASSLKTGWSYEQYF
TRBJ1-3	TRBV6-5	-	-	TGTGCCAGCAGGGACAGAGGTGGAAACACCATATATTTT	CASRDRGGNTIYF
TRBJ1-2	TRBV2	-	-	TGTGCCAGCAGTGAAGGACTACAATATGGCTACACCTTC	CASSEGLQYGYTF
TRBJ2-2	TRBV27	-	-	TGTGCCAGCAGTTTAAAGGGGGAACAGGGCGGCACCGGGGAGCTGTTTTTT	CASSLKGEQGGTGELFF
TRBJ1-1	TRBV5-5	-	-	TGTGCCAGCAGCGCGGGGCCACTGGTTGGTTTCTTT	CASSAGPLVGFF
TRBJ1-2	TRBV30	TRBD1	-	TGTGCCTGGATGAGGACAGGGGCGACTTATACCTTC	CAWMRTGATYTF
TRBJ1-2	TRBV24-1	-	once	TGTGCCACCAGTCTGGGGGCCACCGGCTACACCTTC	CATSLGATGYTF
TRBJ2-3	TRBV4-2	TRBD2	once	TGTGCCAGCAGCCAAGGCCAGGGGACTAGCGGGCTGCTTCTCCCAGATACGCAGTATTTT	CASSQGQGTSGLLLPDTQYF
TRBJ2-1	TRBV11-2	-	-	TGTGCCAGCAGCCCTGGGGGGTTCGGCAATGAGCAGTTCTTC	CASSPGGFGNEQFF
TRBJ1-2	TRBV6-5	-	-	TGTGCCAGCATGTCACCTACTAACTATGGCTACACCTTC	CASMSPTNYGYTF
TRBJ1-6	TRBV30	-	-	TGTGCCTGGGCAACCAGTGGTTGGAATTCACCCCTCCACTTT	CAWATSGWNSPLHF
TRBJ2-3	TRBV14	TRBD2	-	TGTGCCAGCAGCCAAGATCCCTGGCTAGCGGGAGAGACGCAGTATTTT	CASSQDPWLAGETQYF
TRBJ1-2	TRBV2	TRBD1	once	TGTGCCAGCAGTGTCGAGAGGACAGGGAAGAATGGCTACACCTTC	CASSVERTGKNGYTF
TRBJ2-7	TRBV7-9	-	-	TGTGCCAGCAGCCCAGGGACATTCTCCTACGAGCAGTACTTC	CASSPGTFSYEQYF
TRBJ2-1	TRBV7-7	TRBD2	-	TGTGCTAGCAGCTTATCCCTGACTAGCAGTTTGGTTGAGCAGTTCTTC	CASSLSLTSSLVEQFF
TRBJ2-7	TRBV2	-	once	TGTGCCAGCAGTCGAGGGGGTTTAAACTACGAGCAGTACTTC	CASSRGGLNYEQYF
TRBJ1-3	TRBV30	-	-	TGTGCCTGGGGTTCCTCGAGACAGTTTCCAAACACCATATATTTT	CAWGSSRQFPNTIYF
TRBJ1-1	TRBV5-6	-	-	TGTGCCAGCAGCCCCGAGGGGGTCTGGCGCATGAACACTGAAGCTTTCTTT	CASSPEGVWRMNTEAFF
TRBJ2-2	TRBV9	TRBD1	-	TGTGCCAGCAGCCCCAGACAGGGGTGGAACACCGGGGAGCTGTTTTTT	CASSPRQGWNTGELFF
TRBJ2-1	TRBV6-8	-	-	TGTGCCAGCAGGAACCTTACAGTTAGCTCCTACAATGAGCAGTTCTTC	CASRNLTVSSYNEQFF
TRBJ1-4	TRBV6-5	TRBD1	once	TGTGCCATCACAGGGGGGTGGGCAACTAATGAAAAACTGTTTTTT	CAITGGWATNEKLFF
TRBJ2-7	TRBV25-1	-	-	TGTGCCAGCAGTGCCGGCAGGGTGGACGAGCAGTACTTC	CASSAGRVDEQYF
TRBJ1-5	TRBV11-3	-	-	TGTGCCAGCAGCTTAGTTTTCTCTCAGCCCCAGCATTTT	CASSLVFSQPQHF
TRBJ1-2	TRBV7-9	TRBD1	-	TGTGCCAGCAGCCGCGGGACAGGGGTAATTAAGGACTATGGCTACACCTTC	CASSRGTGVIKDYGYTF
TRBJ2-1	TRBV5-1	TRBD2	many	TGCGCCAGCAGCTTGGATAACCTAGCGGGAGAGGGGCAGTTCTTC	CASSLDNLAGEGQFF
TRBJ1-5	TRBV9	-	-	TGTGCCAGCAGCGTAGGGGCCGGGGATTATCAGCCCCAGCATTTT	CASSVGAGDYQPQHF
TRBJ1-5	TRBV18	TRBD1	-	TGTGCCAGCTCACCAACAAAGGACAGGACCAATCAGCCCCAGCATTTT	CASSPTKDRTNQPQHF
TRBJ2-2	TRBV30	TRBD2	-	TGTGCCTGGACTTTGGCGGGGGGGTCCGGGGAGCTGTTTTTT	CAWTLAGGSGELFF
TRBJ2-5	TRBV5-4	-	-	TGTGCCAGCAGCTTCTCCCGAGGTCGGGGGGAGACCCAGTACTTC	CASSFSRGRGETQYF
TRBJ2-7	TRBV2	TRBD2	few	TGTGCCAGCTTGCGGGGGGTTTCCTACGAGCAGTACTTC	CASLRGVSYEQYF
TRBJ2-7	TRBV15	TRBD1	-	TGTGCCACCTCCCGACAGGGCTCCTACGAGCAGTACTTC	CATSRQGSYEQYF
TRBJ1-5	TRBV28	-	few	TGTGCCAGCAATCCTCCGGGATCCAATCAGCCCCAGCATTTT	CASNPPGSNQPQHF
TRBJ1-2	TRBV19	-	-	TGTGCCAGTAGTATCTTATCCGGAGGAAACTATGGCTACACCTTC	CASSILSGGNYGYTF
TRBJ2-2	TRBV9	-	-	TGTGCCAGCAGCGTCCCCCGCGACGGAGGTCGGCCCGGGGAGCTGTTTTTT	CASSVPRDGGRPGELFF
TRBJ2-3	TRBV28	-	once	TGTGCCAGCAGTCAATACAGGGATACGCAGTATTTT	CASSQYRDTQYF